A selection of T cell receptor beta chains follows, all from one sample in a study of blood T cell repertoires in COVID-19. Data came from immunoSEQ multiplex PCR; TCRdb stores just in-frame clones and leaves some out. The table includes under 60,000 clones, less than 95% detected once. The sequencing input was peripheral blood. These receptors were obtained from a human donor in a cohort sampled during active COVID-19. CDR3s include the opening cysteine and the closing phenylalanine or tryptophan. Each record gives: CDR3 protein, V gene, J gene, CDR3 length, D gene. D genes are given only for firm matches.

CASSLLQGASYEQYF	TRBV28	TRBJ2-7	15	TRBD1
CASSLEVFGRAETQYF	TRBV11-2	TRBJ2-5	16	.
CASSLVGGNTEAFF	TRBV7-2	TRBJ1-1	14	.
CASSVNQGVTEAFF	TRBV10-2	TRBJ1-1	14	.
CASSDVGLLVGNTIYF	TRBV2	TRBJ1-3	16	.
CASSLGFSADTQYF	TRBV5-6	TRBJ2-3	14	.
CASSSQGGAKNIQYF	TRBV7-9	TRBJ2-4	15	.
CASSYIAATPSYEQYF	TRBV11-2	TRBJ2-7	16	.
CASSTFPGGLPYEQYF	TRBV19	TRBJ2-7	16	TRBD2
CASRLGQGANNEQFF	TRBV6-5	TRBJ2-1	15	TRBD1
CASSPRGGFGANVLTF	TRBV4-1	TRBJ2-6	16	.
CAWSELAGLGEQFF	TRBV30	TRBJ2-1	14	TRBD2
CASSFGLAAYNEQFF	TRBV27	TRBJ2-1	15	TRBD2
CASSANQETQYF	TRBV11-1	TRBJ2-5	12	.
CATSVGQGRETQYF	TRBV24-1	TRBJ2-5	14	.
CASSISAGSRNEQFF	TRBV19	TRBJ2-1	15	.
CASSPSGGSYNEQFF	TRBV11-3	TRBJ2-1	15	TRBD2
CASSEFGGGSLNEQFF	TRBV2	TRBJ2-1	16	.
CASSGTGLTYNEQFF	TRBV6-6	TRBJ2-1	15	.
CASSSLLSGILTEQYF	TRBV7-6	TRBJ2-7	16	TRBD2
CASSPQHHNYEQYF	TRBV4-1	TRBJ2-7	14	.
CASSDGSTYNEQFF	TRBV4-1	TRBJ2-1	14	.
CASTRTGSNEQFF	TRBV19	TRBJ2-1	13	TRBD1
CATSRERLGTAGELFF	TRBV15	TRBJ2-2	16	TRBD1
CAKENGYQPQHF	TRBV24-1	TRBJ1-5	12	.
CASNSLGLATNEQFF	TRBV2	TRBJ2-1	15	TRBD2
CASSWREVLFGGELFF	TRBV5-4	TRBJ2-2	16	.
CASSLGTGKGNEQFF	TRBV5-1	TRBJ2-1	15	TRBD1
CASSVERRGRLSNQPQHF	TRBV9	TRBJ1-5	18	.
CASSLGTTGNTIYF	TRBV7-8	TRBJ1-3	14	.
CASSDGGKQFF	TRBV25-1	TRBJ2-1	11	.
CASSFKGVPGFSPLHF	TRBV7-2	TRBJ1-6	16	.
CASRRVRGAADTQYF	TRBV6-6	TRBJ2-3	15	.
CASSLVPGGPYEQYF	TRBV5-1	TRBJ2-7	15	TRBD1
CASSPLITQTSGNTIYF	TRBV18	TRBJ1-3	17	.
CASSSTPGVPYNEQFF	TRBV14	TRBJ2-1	16	.
CASSPPGGRETQYF	TRBV18	TRBJ2-5	14	.
CATSDSGLAGNEQFF	TRBV24-1	TRBJ2-1	15	TRBD2
CASSKDLRERTYEQYF	TRBV11-2	TRBJ2-7	16	TRBD2
CASSYPGQIPGGYTF	TRBV6-5	TRBJ1-2	15	TRBD1
CASSQWRTGELAEAFF	TRBV16	TRBJ1-1	16	TRBD1
CASSQGQGANQPQHF	TRBV3-1/TRBV3-2	TRBJ1-5	15	TRBD1
CASRASRLAGDSEQFF	TRBV10-1	TRBJ2-1	16	TRBD2
CASSPGSGDHEQFF	TRBV19	TRBJ2-1	14	TRBD2
CASRSGQGIGNEKLFF	TRBV19	TRBJ1-4	16	TRBD1
CASRQGRGTEAFF	TRBV6-5	TRBJ1-1	13	.
CASSSNRVHGYTF	TRBV5-4	TRBJ1-2	13	.
CASRTGSYQETQYF	TRBV6-5	TRBJ2-5	14	.
CASSSTGTTYEQYF	TRBV5-1	TRBJ2-7	14	TRBD2